These 7 T cell receptor beta chains originate from one sample sequenced in a study of vaccination effects on CD4 cells after COVID-19 (dated by TCRdb to between 2022 and 2023). Library preparation used the immunoSEQ multiplex PCR assay. Drawn from immuneACCESS, this table holds only the in-frame rearrangements with V and J called that TCRdb kept. Clones are partly lost; checked studies trace under half to an unresolved V gene and leave the rest unexplained. This sample gives 20,000 to 30,000 clones in total; roughly 70% of them show up just once. In total, the top ten clones hold around a tenth of the sample. Their antigen targets remain unknown. In the ViraFEST assay, PBMC were stimulated with viral peptide pools, and antigen-specific CD4+ T cell clonotypes were then identified by expansion using TCR sequencing. After approximately 11 days of culture, CD4+ T cells were isolated with the EasySep CD4+ T cell isolation kit. None of the healthy vaccine recipients had a prior SARS-CoV-2 infection, which was confirmed by nucleocapsid antibody tests that came back negative both before and after vaccination.

Here the sequenced sample was CD4+ T cells from PBMCs cultured with HCoV-NL63 spike peptides, taken before COVID-19 vaccination. Reading the label with the study, this specimen's cell subset or site is: HCoV-NL63 spike overlapping peptide pool stimulation. These receptors originate from a human donor who received a COVID-19 vaccine.

V gene TRBV18 combines with J gene TRBJ1-2; 9 bases agree with TRBD1. Germline V gene lookup returns CDR1 KGHSH and CDR2 LQKENI. The CDR3 is 15 residues long. V dropped 1 base and J dropped 4; count of bases not matched to a gene: 4. CDR3 protein: CASSPQGQGPYGYTF. The CDR3 DNA sequence: TGTGCCAGCTCACCACAGGGACAGGGTCCCTATGGCTACACCTTC.

This chain joins TRBV6-5 and TRBJ2-1, with D possibly being TRBD2 (6 bases). This CDR3 spans 13 amino acids. V was pared by 8 bases and J by 0 bases, with 8 bases between. Germline V gene sequence: CDR1 MNHEY, CDR2 SVGAGI. This chain's CDR3 is CASQLASYNEQFF. Written as DNA, the CDR3 is TGTGCCAGCCAACTAGCCTCCTACAATGAGCAGTTCTTC.

The chain is built from TRBV12-3 or TRBV12-4 and TRBJ2-2; D not resolved. Trimming left V 6 bases short and J 6 bases short, with 5 bases between. This CDR3 has 11 residues. The CDR3 nucleotides are TGTGCCAGCAGGATGGCCGGGGAGCTGTTTTTT. It encodes CASRMAGELFF.

In this sample, this clone turned up once. The gene calls are TRBV5-6 and TRBJ2-3; 11 positions agree with TRBD2. V was pared by 0 bases and J by 2 bases, with 2 bases of the junction left unmatched. The CDR3 totals 16 residues. Germline V gene lookup returns CDR1 SGHDT and CDR2 YYEEEE. For the CDR3, the DNA is TGTGCCAGCAGCTTGGTGGGACTAGCGGACACAGATACGCAGTATTTT. This translates into CASSLVGLADTDTQYF.

The V and J genes are TRBV24-1 and TRBJ2-3, with D possibly being TRBD2 (5 bases). CDR1 is KGHDR and CDR2 is SFDVKD in the germline V gene. CDR3 length equals 13 residues. V was clipped by 9 bases and J by 0 bases, with 9 bases between them. CDR3 nucleotide sequence: TGTGCCACCGAGTCGGGGAGCACAGATACGCAGTATTTT. Translating it yields CATESGSTDTQYF.

The chain uses TRBV6-5 and TRBJ2-3; possible D gene TRBD1, 5 bases. Germline V gene sequence: CDR1 MNHEY, CDR2 SVGAGI. The CDR3 covers 14 residues. Trimming removed 5 bases at V and 2 bases at J, with 11 bases between. CDR3 protein: CASSRFGATDTQYF. The CDR3 nucleotides read TGTGCCAGCAGTAGGTTTGGGGCCACAGATACGCAGTATTTT.

The rearrangement uses TRBV7-7 and TRBJ2-1, with D possibly being TRBD1 (5 bases). Trimming removed 1 base from V and 4 bases from J, with 11 bases in between. Germline CDR1 and CDR2: SSHAT and FNYEAQ (reference sequence). This CDR3 region has 15 residues. The CDR3 DNA follows: TGTGCCAGCAGCTTAGGGCTGGGGCGATACAATGAGCAGTTCTTC. Protein sequence: CASSLGLGRYNEQFF.